This record concerns one TCR beta chain sequence. No antigen is known for it. The sample originates from a study of cytomegalovirus exposure and HLA in healthy donors. The PCR used 60 Vbeta and 13 Jbeta primers. In the original analysis: The authors later counted tens of millions of unique TCR beta chains, some 9.9 million of them shared. The method was immunoSEQ multiplex PCR; TCRdb's version includes in-frame clones alone and lacks a portion of them. V and J calls and clone size come straight from that table; D and trimming were deduced from the DNA. This table has around 140,000 clones, 73% appearing once. Study-level results: CMV antigen specificity was confirmed in vitro for a few CMV-associated chains. A later analysis linked a missense DCLRE1C variant to TCR beta V- and J-gene trimming. Associated with HLA alleles at 0.05 false discovery rate in a later analysis were about 17,000 TCR beta sequences.

Germline V gene sequence: CDR1 LNHNV, CDR2 YYDKDF (reference sequence). Trimming took off 4 bases at V and 2 bases at J, with 11 bases between the two ends. CDR3 size: 15 residues. Sequences were obtained from PBMCs. V is TRBV15 and J is TRBJ2-2, with a weak D call TRBD1 (6 bases). The sequence was obtained from a woman younger than 35 in good health and CMV-seronegative. This chain's CDR3 is CATSTSQGNTGELFF. The CDR3 DNA reads as TGTGCCACCAGCACGTCACAGGGTAACACCGGGGAGCTGTTTTTT.